This TCR beta chain derives from a study of cytomegalovirus exposure and HLA in healthy donors. The V end lost 5 bases, the J end lost 3 bases, and 11 bases lay between the germline ends. CDR1 and CDR2 from the germline V gene are SGHVS and FNYEAQ. This CDR3 has 13 residues. Primers included in the PCR were 60 Vbeta and 13 Jbeta primers. Sequencing used immunoSEQ multiplex PCR; TCRdb keeps in-frame clones, though not all of them. The sample yields approximately 73,000 clones, about 81% seen once. As for this clone: Its target is unknown.

General study results and limits: TCR association rates varied by HLA locus in a later analysis, with DRB1 highest and HLA-C lowest.

The TCR originated in a man between 65 and 85 years old in good health and CMV-seronegative. The chain has TRBV7-6 and TRBJ2-7; D is perhaps TRBD2 (6 bases). The sample comprised PBMCs. DNA for the CDR3: TGTGCCAGCAGCCTGACTAGTGACTACGAGCAGTACTTC. Its translation is CASSLTSDYEQYF.